This T cell receptor beta chain came from a study of regulatory T cells in long-lasting Graves disease. Researchers made TCR beta libraries by using iRepertoire HTBI primers and running Arm-PCR on CDR3 regions. One entry per CDR3 protein, called by TCRdb with MiXCR from the multiplex PCR reads. The data contain fewer than 650,000 distinct CDR3 sequences, under 20% of them singletons. With regard to this clonotype: Its antigen is undetermined.

The time point is: newly diagnosed GD, antithyroid drugs for less than 3 months. Construction of the TCR library relied on RNA isolated from PBMCs. Recruitment took place at an endocrinology department in Xi'an, China. Overall study findings and caveats: TRBV28, TRBJ1-2 and TRBJ2-5 were segments that persistent disease favored.

Germline-derived CDR1 and CDR2 are SGHAT and FQNNGV. The CDR3 is 19 amino acids. With 1 base clipped from V and 3 bases from J, the junction kept 16 bases outside the gene matches. This sample was also put to use in a study of T cells in Graves' hyperthyroidism and ophthalmopathy.

The rearrangement joins TRBV11-2 to TRBJ1-1; 8 positions agree with TRBD1. The receptor's source is a young woman with Graves disease. The sample here was peripheral blood mononuclear cells (PBMCs), taken at new diagnosis, from a patient treated with antithyroid drugs. DNA of the CDR3: TGTGCCAGCAGCTTAGCGGGACAGGTGTTTGAAGTACGATACACTGAAGCTTTCTTT. Protein product: CASSLAGQVFEVRYTEAFF.